This T cell receptor (beta chain) was documented in a study of blood T cell repertoires in COVID-19. At the level of the study: Samples came from the United States, Italy and Spain, spanning acute and convalescent COVID-19. Sources were T cells, B-cell-depleted T cells, or PBMCs; the material itself was cDNA or gDNA.

CDR1 is SGHRS and CDR2 is YFSETQ in the germline V gene. Trimming stripped 4 bases from V and 2 bases from J, with 13 bases between. The CDR3 sequence is 14 residues long. Method: immunoSEQ multiplex PCR; TCRdb's copy keeps in-frame clones and lacks some. The table shows around 300,000 clones, with around 87% occurring only once. This TCR was recovered from a woman younger than 45 who had recovered from COVID-19. The chain links TRBV5-1 to TRBJ2-7, with D maybe TRBD1 (5 bases). The sample comprised peripheral blood. The CDR3 DNA is TGCGCCAGCAGCCCGGACACTTCCACCTACGAGCAGTACTTC. Amino acids: CASSPDTSTYEQYF.